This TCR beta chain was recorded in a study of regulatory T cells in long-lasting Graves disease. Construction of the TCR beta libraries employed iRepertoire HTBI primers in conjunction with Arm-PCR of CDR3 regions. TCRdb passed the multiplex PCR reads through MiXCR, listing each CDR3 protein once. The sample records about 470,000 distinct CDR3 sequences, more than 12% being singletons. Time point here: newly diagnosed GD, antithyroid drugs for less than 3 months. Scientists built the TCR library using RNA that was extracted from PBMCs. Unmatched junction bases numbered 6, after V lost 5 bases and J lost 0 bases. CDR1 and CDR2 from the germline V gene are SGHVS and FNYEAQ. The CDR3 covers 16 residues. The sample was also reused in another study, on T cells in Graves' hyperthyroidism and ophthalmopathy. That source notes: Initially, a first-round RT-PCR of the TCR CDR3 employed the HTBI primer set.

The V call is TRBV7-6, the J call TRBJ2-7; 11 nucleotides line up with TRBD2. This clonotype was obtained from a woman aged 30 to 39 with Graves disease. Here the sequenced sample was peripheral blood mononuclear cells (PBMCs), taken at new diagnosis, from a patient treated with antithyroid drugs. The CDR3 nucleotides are TGTGCCAGCAGCACAGTAGCGGGGGGGAACTCCTACGAGCAGTACTTC. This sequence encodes CASSTVAGGNSYEQYF.